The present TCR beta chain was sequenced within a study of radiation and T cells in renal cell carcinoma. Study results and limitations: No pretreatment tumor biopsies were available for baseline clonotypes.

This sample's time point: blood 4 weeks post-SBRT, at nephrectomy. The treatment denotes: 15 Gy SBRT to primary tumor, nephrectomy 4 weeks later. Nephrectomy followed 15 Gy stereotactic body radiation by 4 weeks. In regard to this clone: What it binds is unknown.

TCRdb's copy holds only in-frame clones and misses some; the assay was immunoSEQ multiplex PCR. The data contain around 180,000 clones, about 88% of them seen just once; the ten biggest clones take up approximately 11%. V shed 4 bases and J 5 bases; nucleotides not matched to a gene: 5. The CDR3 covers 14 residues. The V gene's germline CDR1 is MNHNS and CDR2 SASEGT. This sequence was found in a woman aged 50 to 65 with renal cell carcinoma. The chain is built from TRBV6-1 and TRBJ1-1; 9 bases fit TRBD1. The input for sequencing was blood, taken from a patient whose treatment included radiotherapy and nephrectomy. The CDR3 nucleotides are TGTGCCAGCAGTGCCACAGGGGGCCGGACTGAAGCTTTCTTT. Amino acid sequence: CASSATGGRTEAFF.